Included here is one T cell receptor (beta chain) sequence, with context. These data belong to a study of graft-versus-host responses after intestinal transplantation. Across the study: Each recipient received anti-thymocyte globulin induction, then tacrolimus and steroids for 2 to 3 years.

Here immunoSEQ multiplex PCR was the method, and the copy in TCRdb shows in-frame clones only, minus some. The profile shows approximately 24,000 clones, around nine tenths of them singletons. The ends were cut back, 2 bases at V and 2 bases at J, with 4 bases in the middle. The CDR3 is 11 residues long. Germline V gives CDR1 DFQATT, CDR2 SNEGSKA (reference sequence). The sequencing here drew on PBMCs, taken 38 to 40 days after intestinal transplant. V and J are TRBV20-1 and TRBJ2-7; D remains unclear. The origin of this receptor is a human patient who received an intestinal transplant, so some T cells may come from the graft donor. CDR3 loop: CSARHPYEQYF. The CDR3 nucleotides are TGCAGTGCTAGACACCCCTACGAGCAGTACTTC.